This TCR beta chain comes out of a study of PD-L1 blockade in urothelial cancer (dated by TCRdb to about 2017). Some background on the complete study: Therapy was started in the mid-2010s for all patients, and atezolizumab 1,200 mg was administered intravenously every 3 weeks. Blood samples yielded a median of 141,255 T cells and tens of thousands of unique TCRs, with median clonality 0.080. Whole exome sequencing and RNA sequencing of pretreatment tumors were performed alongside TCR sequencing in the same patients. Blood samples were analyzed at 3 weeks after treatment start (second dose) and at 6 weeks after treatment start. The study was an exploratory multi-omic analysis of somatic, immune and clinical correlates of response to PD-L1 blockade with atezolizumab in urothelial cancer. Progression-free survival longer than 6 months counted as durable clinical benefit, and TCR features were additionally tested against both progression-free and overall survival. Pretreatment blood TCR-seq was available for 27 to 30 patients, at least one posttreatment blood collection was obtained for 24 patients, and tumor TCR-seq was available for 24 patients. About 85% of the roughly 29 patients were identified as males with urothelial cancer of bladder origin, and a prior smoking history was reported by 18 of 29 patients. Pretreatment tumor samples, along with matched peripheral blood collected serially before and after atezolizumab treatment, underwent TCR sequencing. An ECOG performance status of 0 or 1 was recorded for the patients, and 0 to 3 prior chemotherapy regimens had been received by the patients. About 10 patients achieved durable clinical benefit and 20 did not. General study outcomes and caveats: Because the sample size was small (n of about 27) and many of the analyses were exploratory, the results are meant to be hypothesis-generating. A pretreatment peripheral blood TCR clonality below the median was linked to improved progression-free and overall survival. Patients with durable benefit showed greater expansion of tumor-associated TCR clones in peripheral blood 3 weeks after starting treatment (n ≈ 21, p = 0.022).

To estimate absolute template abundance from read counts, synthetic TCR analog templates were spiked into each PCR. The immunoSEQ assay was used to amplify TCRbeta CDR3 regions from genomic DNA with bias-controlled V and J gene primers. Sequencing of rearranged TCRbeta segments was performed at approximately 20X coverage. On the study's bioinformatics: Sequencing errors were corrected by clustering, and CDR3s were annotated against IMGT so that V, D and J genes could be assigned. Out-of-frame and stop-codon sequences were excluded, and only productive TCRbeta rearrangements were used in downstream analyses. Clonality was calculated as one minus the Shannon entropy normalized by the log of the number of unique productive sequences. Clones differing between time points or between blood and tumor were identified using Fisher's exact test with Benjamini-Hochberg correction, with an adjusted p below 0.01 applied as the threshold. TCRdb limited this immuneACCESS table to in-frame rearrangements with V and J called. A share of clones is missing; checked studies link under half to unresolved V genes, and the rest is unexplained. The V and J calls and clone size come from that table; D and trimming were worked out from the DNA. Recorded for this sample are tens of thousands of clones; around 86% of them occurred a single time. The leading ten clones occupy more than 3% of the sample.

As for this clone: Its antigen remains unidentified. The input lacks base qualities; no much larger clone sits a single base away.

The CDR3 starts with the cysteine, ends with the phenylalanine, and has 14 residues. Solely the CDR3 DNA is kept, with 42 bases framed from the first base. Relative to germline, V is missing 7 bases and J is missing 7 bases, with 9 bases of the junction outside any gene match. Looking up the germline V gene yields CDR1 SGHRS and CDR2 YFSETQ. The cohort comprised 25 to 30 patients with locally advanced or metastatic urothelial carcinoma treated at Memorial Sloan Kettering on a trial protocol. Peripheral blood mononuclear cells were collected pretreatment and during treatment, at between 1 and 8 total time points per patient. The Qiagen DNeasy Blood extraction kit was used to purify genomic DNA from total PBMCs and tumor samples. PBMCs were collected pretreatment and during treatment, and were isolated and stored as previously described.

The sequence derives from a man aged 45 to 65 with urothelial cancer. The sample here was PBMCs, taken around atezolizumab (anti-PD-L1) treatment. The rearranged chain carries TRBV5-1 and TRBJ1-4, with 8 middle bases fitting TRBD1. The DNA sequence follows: TGCGCCAGCGAAAACCGGGACAGGAGTGAAAAACTGTTTTTT. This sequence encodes CASENRDRSEKLFF.